These 10 T cell receptor beta chains were all obtained from the same sample, sequenced in a study of T cells in Graves' hyperthyroidism and ophthalmopathy (dated by TCRdb to about 2019). To prepare the library, multiplex PCR was applied. Sequencing used an Illumina HiSeq 2000. TCR beta CDR3 regions were amplified from RNA transcripts. The TCR CDR3 was subjected to a first round of RT-PCR using the HTBI primer set and the Qiagen OneStep RT-PCR kit. The public reads were quality trimmed at Q25 with fastp and then assembled into clones with MiXCR by TCRdb, keeping productive beta chains. All rows with the same CDR3 protein become a single entry with the most common DNA and genes. This sample is represented by roughly 700,000 distinct CDR3 sequences; around a third of them were singletons. Of the sample, around 30% falls within the top ten clones. Sequenced sample: blood. Source of these receptors: a woman aged 40-49 years with Graves' hyperthyroidism.

V is TRBV29-1 and J is TRBJ2-6, with D unresolved. Trimming pared 8 bases from V and 2 bases from J, leaving 16 bases between. The V gene's germline CDR1 is SQVTM and CDR2 ANQGSEA. The CDR3 is 15 residues long. The CDR3 DNA follows: TGCAGCATATCGGGCGATTATACTGGGGCCAACGTCCTGACTTTC. Amino acids: CSISGDYTGANVLTF.

Turning to this clonotype: One end of the junction fails to match germline, which may point to a read error. The DNA for the CDR3 is TGTGCCAGCAGGACAGCCACTGGAGCTTTCTTT. Amino acid sequence: CASRTATGAFF. V is TRBV12-3 or TRBV12-4 and J is TRBJ1-1; perhaps TRBD1 as D (5 bases). The CDR3 extends over 11 amino acids.

The genes are TRBV29-1 and TRBJ2-3, with a possible D match to TRBD2 (6 bases). CDR3 length equals 14 residues. Looked up from germline, CDR1 is SQVTM and CDR2 is ANQGSEA. Trimming took 4 bases from V and 6 from J, leaving 17 bases between them. The DNA for the CDR3 is TGCAGCGTTGTGAGCGTAGCGGAACTTGATACGCAGTATTTT. It codes for CSVVSVAELDTQYF.

This chain uses TRBV5-1 with TRBJ1-1, with unresolved D. In germline, CDR1 is SGHRS, CDR2 YFSETQ. Trimming took off 3 bases at V and 6 bases at J, with 9 bases between the two ends. The CDR3 extends over 12 amino acids. CDR3 in DNA: TGCGCCAGCAGCTCGACTCTAGCTGAAGCTTTCTTT. Translated: CASSSTLAEAFF.

The chain uses TRBV6-1 and TRBJ1-4; D remains unclear. The CDR3 has 13 amino acids. Germline CDR1 is MNHNS and CDR2 is SASEGT. The V and J ends lost 6 bases and 4 bases respectively, with 9 bases between them. The CDR3 is CASRISFNEKLFF. The CDR3 coding sequence is TGTGCCAGCAGGATCAGCTTTAATGAAAAACTGTTTTTT.

This clonotype has a handful of counts. This chain connects TRBV6-1 to TRBJ1-5; D remains ambiguous. The V end lost 6 bases, the J end lost 4 bases, and 7 bases lay between the germline ends. This CDR3 contains 12 residues. Germline CDR1 is MNHNS and CDR2 is SASEGT. For the CDR3, the DNA is TGTGCCAGCAGACCGGGTAATCAGCCCCAGCATTTT. Translation gives CASRPGNQPQHF.

This clonotype was seen once. One base separates it from a far larger clone, so it is likely a read error. The conserved phenylalanine or tryptophan is not found at the CDR3 terminus, so this likely reflects a read error. This chain connects TRBV7-2 to TRBJ1-1, with D uncertain. The germline CDR1 and CDR2 sequences are SGHTA and FQGNSA. V shed 4 bases and J shed 0 bases, with 9 bases lying between them. The CDR3 has 14 amino acids. CDR3 coding DNA: TGTGCCAGCAGCTCCGGCCAGTTGAACACTGAAGCTTTCCTT. Translating it yields CASSSGQLNTEAFL.

The chain couples TRBV10-3 to TRBJ2-2; no clear D gene. The CDR3 is 14 residues long. V was clipped by 4 bases and J by 3 bases, with 9 bases between them. CDR1 is ENHRY, CDR2 SYGVKD, per germline. CDR3 region: CAISASFHTGELFF. The CDR3 bases are TGTGCCATCAGTGCTAGTTTCCACACCGGGGAGCTGTTTTTT.

The chain has TRBV29-1 and TRBJ2-7; D is perhaps TRBD2 (5 bases). V lost 8 bases and J 2 bases, leaving 16 bases between the germline ends. CDR3 length: 13 amino acids. The germline V gene has CDR1 SQVTM and CDR2 ANQGSEA. Here the CDR3 reads CSPRGILTYEQYF. The CDR3, as DNA: TGCAGCCCCCGGGGAATTTTAACCTACGAGCAGTACTTC.

As for this clonotype: The junction departs from the called germline gene at one end, perhaps through a read error. The chain links TRBV7-2 to TRBJ1-4; D not resolved. The CDR3 loop spans 15 amino acids. From germline, CDR1 is SGHTA and CDR2 FQGNSA. In DNA, the CDR3 is TGTGCCAGCAGCCAGAGATTTGCAACTAATGAAAAACTGCTTTTT. Translation: CASSQRFATNEKLLF. Looking up the rest from reference TRBV7-2 and TRBJ1-4 gives the full variable domain: GAGVSQSPSNKVTEKGKDVELRCDPISGHTALYWYRQSLGQGLEFLIYFQGNSAPDKSGLPSDRFSAERTGGSVSTLTIQRTQQEDSAVYLCASSQRFATNEKLLFGSGTQLSVL.